The clone carrying this TCR beta chain turned up a few times. Its target is unknown. The data originate from a study of cytomegalovirus exposure and HLA in healthy donors. Study-wide context: Of the donors genotyped, approximately 400 in all, about 81% fell in the Caucasian-associated ancestry cluster.

PCR involved 60 Vbeta and 13 Jbeta primers. Some clones are missing from TCRdb's copy, which holds only in-frame ones; the method was immunoSEQ multiplex PCR. The sample contains under 300,000 clones, 80% to 85% of which appear only once. Study-wide findings and caveats: For TCR beta chains, V- and J-gene trimming was later linked to a missense DCLRE1C variant. An analysis was carried out at a later point. It showed that HLA-associated TCR beta chains were more clonally expanded than equally common non-associated chains.

V shed 1 base and J shed 13 bases, with 8 bases lying between them. Germline V gene data show CDR1 as MNHNS and CDR2 as SASEGT. The length of the CDR3 is 11 residues. The sequence was obtained from an older woman in good health and CMV-seropositive. The sample comprised PBMCs. V is TRBV6-1 and J is TRBJ2-1; D is ambiguous. This CDR3 reads CASSEGLLQFF. In DNA form, the CDR3 reads TGTGCCAGCAGTGAAGGACTTCTACAGTTCTTC.